The 17 T cell receptor beta chains given below trace back to one sample, sequenced in a study of blood T cell repertoires in COVID-19. Here immunoSEQ multiplex PCR was the method, and the copy in TCRdb shows in-frame clones only, minus some. This sample has roughly 120,000 clones, with roughly 74% found just once. The specimen was peripheral blood. These receptors came from a man aged 80 or over with COVID-19, enrolled during active disease.

This chain connects TRBV28 to TRBJ1-6, with unresolved D. V lost 5 bases to trimming and J lost 9 bases, with 11 bases between them. Germline assignment: CDR1 MDHEN and CDR2 SYDVKM. This CDR3 is 13 amino acids long. CDR3 loop: CASSPTGISPLHF. CDR3 coding DNA: TGTGCCAGCAGTCCCACGGGGATTTCACCCCTCCACTTT.

V and J are TRBV7-3 and TRBJ2-6, with D unresolved. The CDR3 sequence is 18 residues long. The V gene lost 5 bases and the J gene lost 0 bases, with 17 bases spanning the gap. The V gene's germline CDR1 is SGHTA and CDR2 FQGTGA. The CDR3 reads CASSQRSRVYSGANVLTF. The CDR3 DNA reads TGTGCCAGCAGCCAAAGGAGTCGGGTTTACTCTGGGGCCAACGTCCTGACTTTC.

The chain combines TRBV5-1 with TRBJ2-1, with 8 nucleotides matching TRBD2. The CDR3 is 15 residues long. The V gene end was trimmed by 6 bases and the J gene end by 0 bases; junction bases not matched to a gene: 5. Germline V gene lookup returns CDR1 SGHRS and CDR2 YFSETQ. CDR3: CASKSGGSSYNEQFF. In nucleotides, the CDR3 is TGCGCCAGCAAGAGCGGGGGAAGCTCCTACAATGAGCAGTTCTTC.

This chain uses TRBV30 with TRBJ1-2; 7 bases match TRBD1. The trim removed 2 bases at V and 8 bases at J, leaving 14 bases unmatched. The germline CDR1 and CDR2 sequences are GTSNPN and SVGIG (reference sequence). This CDR3 region has 15 residues. DNA for the CDR3: TGTGCCTGGAGTCCTCCCGACAGGGCCCATCAAGGCTACACCTTC. Protein sequence: CAWSPPDRAHQGYTF.

The chain recombines TRBV9 with TRBJ2-3, with D perhaps matching TRBD2 (6 bases). Germline CDR1 SGDLS, CDR2 YYNGEE. V was shortened by 1 base and J by 4 bases, with 10 bases between the two germline ends. This CDR3 comprises 14 residues. The CDR3 is CASSVRERADTQYF. The CDR3 DNA follows: TGTGCCAGCAGCGTACGGGAGCGGGCAGATACGCAGTATTTT.

V gene TRBV2 combines with J gene TRBJ1-5; a possible D gene is TRBD1 (5 bases). V gave up 1 base and J gave up 6 bases, with 10 bases separating them. The CDR3 has 14 residues. CDR1 SNHLY and CDR2 FYNNEI come from the germline V gene. As DNA, the CDR3 is TGTGCCAGCAGTGAAGGCAGGGTGGCTCAGCCCCAGCATTTT. Encoded protein: CASSEGRVAQPQHF.

The rearrangement uses TRBV6-5 and TRBJ1-2, with 9 bases fitting TRBD1. Trimming took 9 bases from V and 2 from J; bases not matched to a gene: 1. The CDR3 is 12 amino acids. The germline V gene has CDR1 MNHEY and CDR2 SVGAGI. The CDR3, as DNA: TGTGCCAGTGGGACAGGGAACTATGGCTACACCTTC. It is translated as CASGTGNYGYTF.

The chain has TRBV9 and TRBJ2-7; 7 nucleotides agree with TRBD1. Germline CDR1 SGDLS, CDR2 YYNGEE. CDR3 length: 14 residues. The ends lost 2 bases at V and 3 bases at J; junction bases unmatched: 5. CDR3 coding DNA: TGTGCCAGCAGCGTGCAGGGGGACGGCTACGAGCAGTACTTC. As protein: CASSVQGDGYEQYF.

This clone is a singleton in its sample. V gene TRBV5-5 combines with J gene TRBJ1-1; 12 bases are a match to TRBD1. Germline trimming cut 4 bases from V and 4 bases from J; bases unmatched to any gene: 8. The CDR3 runs to 16 residues. The germline V gene has CDR1 SGHKS and CDR2 YYEKEE (reference sequence). CDR3 sequence: CASSGGQGAVGTEAFF. As DNA, the CDR3 is TGTGCCAGCAGCGGGGGACAGGGGGCAGTGGGCACTGAAGCTTTCTTT.

The chain carries TRBV5-1 and TRBJ2-7, with D possibly matching TRBD1 (5 bases). Germline CDR1 SGHRS, CDR2 YFSETQ. V gave up 0 bases and J gave up 6 bases, with 10 bases separating them. The length of the CDR3 is 13 residues. The chain's CDR3 is CASSLGAGPEQYF. Here the CDR3 DNA reads TGCGCCAGCAGCTTGGGGGCAGGGCCCGAGCAGTACTTC.

This clone was detected only once. V is TRBV28 and J is TRBJ1-6, with 10 bases matching TRBD1. Germline CDR1 and CDR2: MDHEN and SYDVKM. V lost 8 bases and J lost 17; bases outside the gene matches: 21. This CDR3 has 16 residues. Here the CDR3 reads CASGIRGGTGVLSVHF. The CDR3 nucleotides read TGTGCCAGCGGTATTCGCGGTGGGACAGGGGTTCTTAGTGTCCACTTT. Together with reference TRBV28 and TRBJ1-6, the CDR3 gives the full variable domain: DVKVTQSSRYLVKRTGEKVFLECVQDMDHENMFWYRQDPGLGLRLIYFSYDVKMKEKGDIPEGYSVSREKKERFSLILESASTNQTSMYLCASGIRGGTGVLSVHFGNGTRLTVT.

CDR3 residues: CAISRGASNSPLHF. The DNA for the CDR3 is TGTGCCATCAGCCGGGGGGCGAGTAATTCACCCCTCCACTTT. The genes are TRBV2 and TRBJ1-6, with D tentatively TRBD1 (6 bases). There are 14 residues in the CDR3. Germline V gene sequence: CDR1 SNHLY, CDR2 FYNNEI. The V end lost 10 bases, the J end lost 6 bases, and 16 bases lay between the germline ends. The whole variable domain, remainder taken from reference TRBV2 and TRBJ1-6, is EPEVTQTPSHQVTQMGQEVILRCVPISNHLYFYWYRQILGQKVEFLVSFYNNEISEKSEIFDDQFSVERPDGSNFTLKIRSTKLEDSAMYFCAISRGASNSPLHFGNGTRLTVT.

There are a few counts of this clone. The V gene is TRBV28, the J gene TRBJ2-1, with 7 positions matching TRBD2. Unmatched junction bases numbered 9, after V lost 5 bases and J lost 8 bases. Germline-derived CDR1 and CDR2 are MDHEN and SYDVKM. The CDR3 has 14 residues. The CDR3 spells CASSIMPAGYEQFF. DNA for the CDR3: TGTGCCAGCAGTATCATGCCAGCGGGGTATGAGCAGTTCTTC.

V and J are TRBV10-1 and TRBJ1-2; TRBD1 is a possible D gene (6 bases). This CDR3 comprises 12 residues. V lost 7 bases to trimming and J lost 7 bases, with 13 bases between them. In germline, CDR1 is WNHNN, CDR2 SYGVQD (reference sequence). This chain's CDR3 is CASKQGVPGYTF. The DNA of the CDR3 is TGCGCCAGCAAACAGGGAGTCCCTGGCTACACCTTC.

This clone has only a few counts. This chain uses TRBV6-2 or TRBV6-3 with TRBJ2-5, with TRBD2 matching over 7 bases. After removal of 4 bases from V and 4 bases from J, the junction contained 9 bases not matched to a gene. CDR3 size: 15 residues. Germline V gene lookup returns CDR1 MNHEY and CDR2 SVGEGT. Written as DNA, the CDR3 is TGTGCCAGCAGTTCATCACTAGCGCCGGGAGAGACCCAGTACTTC. This sequence encodes CASSSSLAPGETQYF.

The chain joins TRBV24-1 to TRBJ2-5; weak D call: TRBD2 (6 bases). The CDR3 has 18 amino acids. Deletions cut 3 bases from V and 5 bases from J, with 24 bases between. Per the germline V gene, CDR1 is KGHDR and CDR2 is SFDVKD. CDR3 in amino acids: CATSDATAGGGSGETQYF. CDR3 coding DNA: TGTGCCACCAGTGATGCTACCGCGGGTGGAGGGAGTGGGGAGACCCAGTACTTC.

V gene TRBV7-2 combines with J gene TRBJ2-5; D is perhaps TRBD1 (5 bases). From germline, CDR1 is SGHTA and CDR2 FQGNSA. V was trimmed by 4 bases and J by 2 bases, leaving 8 bases between them. The CDR3 sequence is 13 residues long. CDR3 bases: TGTGCCAGCAGCTCCCGACAGCAAGAGACCCAGTACTTC. Encoded protein: CASSSRQQETQYF.